This T cell receptor beta chain was recovered during a study of blood T cells in healthy people across ages. Broader study findings: Possibly, changes in expanded clonotypes were confounded because donor CMV status was unknown.

Worth noting for this clonotype: The antigen remains unidentified.

For the second PCR, which ran for 7 to 11 cycles, a sample-barcoded 5' primer and a J-beta primer mix were used. Each cDNA molecule, via a template-switch adaptor with 12 random nucleotides, was tagged. TCRdb ran MiXCR on the 5' RACE reads and lists one entry per CDR3 protein. There are about 730,000 distinct CDR3 sequences in the sample; 43% occur only once, and 20% to 25% lies in the top ten. The CDR3 is 13 amino acids. Trimming stripped 5 bases from V and 0 bases from J, with 8 bases between. V gene TRBV12-3 or TRBV12-4 combines with J gene TRBJ2-7; no clear D. The clonotype comes from an older woman in good health. The source material was blood. Here the CDR3 DNA reads TGTGCCAGCAGTGTACTCGGCTCCTACGAGCAGTACTTC. This codes for CASSVLGSYEQYF.